This T cell receptor (beta chain) was sequenced for a study of T cell changes during pregnancy in multiple sclerosis. Produced via immunoSEQ multiplex PCR; TCRdb's table is partial and in-frame only. The top ten clones hold about 2.6% of a sample with 50,000 to 75,000 clones, about 93% of them seen once. Germline loops: CDR1 SGDLS, CDR2 YYNGEE. CDR3 length equals 13 residues. V was cut by 5 bases and J by 8 bases, with 14 bases left in between. This clone was picked up one time. The clonotype comes from a female donor with multiple sclerosis, enrolled in a pregnancy study. The material sequenced was CD8+ T cells from peripheral blood mononuclear cells, taken in the third trimester of pregnancy. The genes are TRBV9 and TRBJ2-1; possible D gene TRBD2, 5 bases. The CDR3 reads CASSKSGWDEQFF. DNA of the CDR3: TGTGCCAGCAGTAAGTCGGGATGGGATGAGCAGTTCTTC. The whole variable domain, filled in from reference TRBV9 and TRBJ2-1, reads DSGVTQTPKHLITATGQRVTLRCSPRSGDLSVYWYQQSLDQGLQFLIQYYNGEERAKGNILERFSAQQFPDLHSELNLSSLELGDSALYFCASSKSGWDEQFFGPGTRLTVL.